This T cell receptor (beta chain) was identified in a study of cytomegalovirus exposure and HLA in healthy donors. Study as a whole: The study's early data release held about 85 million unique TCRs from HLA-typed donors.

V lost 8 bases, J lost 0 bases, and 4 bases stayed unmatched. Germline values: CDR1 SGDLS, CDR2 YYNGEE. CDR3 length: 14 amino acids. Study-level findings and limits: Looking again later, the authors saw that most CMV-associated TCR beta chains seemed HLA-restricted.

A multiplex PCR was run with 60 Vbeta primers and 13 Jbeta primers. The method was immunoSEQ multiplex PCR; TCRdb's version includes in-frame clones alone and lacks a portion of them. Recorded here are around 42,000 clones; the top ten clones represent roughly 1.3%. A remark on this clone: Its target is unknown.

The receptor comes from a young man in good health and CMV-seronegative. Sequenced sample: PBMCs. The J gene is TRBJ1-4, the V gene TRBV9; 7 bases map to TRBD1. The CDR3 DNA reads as TGTGCCAGTTCCGGACAGGCAACTAATGAAAAACTGTTTTTT. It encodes CASSGQATNEKLFF.